The subject of this entry is one TCR beta chain. Its specificity is unknown. Trimming removed 8 bases from V and 0 bases from J, with 14 bases in between. CDR1 MNHNS and CDR2 SASEGT come from the germline V gene. The CDR3 is 15 residues long. Researchers ran the PCR with 60 Vbeta and 13 Jbeta primers. Produced via immunoSEQ multiplex PCR; TCRdb's table is partial and in-frame only. Of more than 80,000 clones in the sample, roughly 74% were seen once. The data derive from a study of cytomegalovirus exposure and HLA in healthy donors. For the study at large: Across 350 to 500 genotyped donors, more than 75% landed in the Caucasian-associated ancestry cluster.

Overall study results and limits: TCR beta V segments were, for the most part, productive about 87% or about 30% of the time in an earlier analysis.

The rearrangement links TRBV6-1 to TRBJ2-1; D possibly corresponds to TRBD2 (6 bases). Specimen: PBMCs. The clonotype comes from a woman in her 70s in good health and CMV-seropositive. CDR3 DNA sequence: TGTGCCAGCGTGGAGGGTTTAGGCTCCTACAATGAGCAGTTCTTC. Translated: CASVEGLGSYNEQFF.